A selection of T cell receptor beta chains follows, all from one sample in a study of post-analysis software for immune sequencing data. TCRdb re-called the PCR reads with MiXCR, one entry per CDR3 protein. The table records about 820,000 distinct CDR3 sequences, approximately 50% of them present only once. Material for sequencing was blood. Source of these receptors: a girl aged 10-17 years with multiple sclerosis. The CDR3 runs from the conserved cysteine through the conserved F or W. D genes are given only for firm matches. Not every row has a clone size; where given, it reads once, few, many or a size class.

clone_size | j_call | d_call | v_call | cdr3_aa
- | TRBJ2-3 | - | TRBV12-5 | CASGWGSSTDTQYF
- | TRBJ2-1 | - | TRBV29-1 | CSVEERRISYNEQFF
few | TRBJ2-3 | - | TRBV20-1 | CSASPPVPDTQYF
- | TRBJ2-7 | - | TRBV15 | CATSRDISYGQYF
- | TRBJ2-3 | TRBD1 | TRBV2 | CASSEAGTGIDTQYF
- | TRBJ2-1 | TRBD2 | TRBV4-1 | CASSQSEAGGIHEQFF
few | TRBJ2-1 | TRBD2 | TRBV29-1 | CSSRGKLAGGGEQFF
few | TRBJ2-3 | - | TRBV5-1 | CASSLDSSGDTQYF
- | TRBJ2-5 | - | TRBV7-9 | CASSFFTEAVGEQYF
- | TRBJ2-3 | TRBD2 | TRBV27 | CASSDRLADSTDTQYF
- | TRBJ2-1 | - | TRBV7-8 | CASSYRRGQYNEQFF
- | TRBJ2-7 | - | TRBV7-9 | CASSAKGRGSYEQYF
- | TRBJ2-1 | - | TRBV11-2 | CASSSLEYNEQFF
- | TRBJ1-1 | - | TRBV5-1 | CASSLGPGAEAFF
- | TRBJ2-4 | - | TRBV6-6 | CASRGIVYIQDF
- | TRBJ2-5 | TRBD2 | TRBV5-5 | CASSPTMGLAGVETQYF
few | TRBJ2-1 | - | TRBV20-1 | CSARPGPPYNEQFF
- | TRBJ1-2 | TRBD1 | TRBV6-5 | CASSYVDRGYGYTF
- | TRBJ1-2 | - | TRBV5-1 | CANSWERALDGYTF
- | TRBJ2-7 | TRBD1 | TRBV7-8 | CASSFRDREHYEQYF
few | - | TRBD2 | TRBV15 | CATSRVVAGGLSSYEQYF
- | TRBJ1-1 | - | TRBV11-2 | CASSLEGLRRLNTEAFF
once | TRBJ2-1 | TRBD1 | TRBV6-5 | CASRRTGGGYNEQFF
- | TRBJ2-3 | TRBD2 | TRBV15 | CATSRGIAGPADTQYF
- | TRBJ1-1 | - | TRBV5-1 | CASSTGHPRRNTEAFF
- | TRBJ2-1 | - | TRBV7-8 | CASSLDVAREFF
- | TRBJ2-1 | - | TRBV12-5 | CASGLVERDNEQFF
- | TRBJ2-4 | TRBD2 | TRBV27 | CASRAGLAINIQYF
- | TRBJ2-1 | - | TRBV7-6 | CATSGPSYNEQFF
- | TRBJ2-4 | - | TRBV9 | CASSPRPQPGEQYF
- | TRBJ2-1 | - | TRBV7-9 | CASSHYRPLSYNEQFF
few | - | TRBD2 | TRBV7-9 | CASSSSERGVETQYF
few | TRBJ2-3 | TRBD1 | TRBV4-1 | CASSQPGQGREDTQYF
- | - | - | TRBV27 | CASSSGQGRTIYEQYF
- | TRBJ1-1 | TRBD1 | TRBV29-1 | CSVTGLRAVGAFF
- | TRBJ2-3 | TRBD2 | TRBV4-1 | CASSPPAGASTDTQYF
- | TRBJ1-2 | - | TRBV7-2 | CASSSGGAGNYGYTF
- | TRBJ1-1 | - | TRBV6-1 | CASSDGRMTGRPEAFF
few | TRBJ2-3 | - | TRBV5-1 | CASSLERGGYTDTQYF
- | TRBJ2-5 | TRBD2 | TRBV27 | CASGRLAGDGQETQYF
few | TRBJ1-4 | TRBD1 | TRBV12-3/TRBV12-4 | CASSWGPTGNNEKLFF
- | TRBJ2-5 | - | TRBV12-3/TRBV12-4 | CASNMAGKETQYF
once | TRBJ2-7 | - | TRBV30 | CAARAGNHEQYF
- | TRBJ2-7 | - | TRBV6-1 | CASSGGTHINEQYF
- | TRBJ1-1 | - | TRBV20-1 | CSARFSLNTEAFF
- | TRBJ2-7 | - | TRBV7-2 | CASSLVFPPQGGLLSYEQYF
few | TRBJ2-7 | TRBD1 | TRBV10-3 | CAISVQQGISYEQYF
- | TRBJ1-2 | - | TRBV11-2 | CASSSLEGYTF
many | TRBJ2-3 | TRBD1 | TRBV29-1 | CSVLTGVSADTQYF
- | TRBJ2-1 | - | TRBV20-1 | CSATSGGLASSYNEQFF
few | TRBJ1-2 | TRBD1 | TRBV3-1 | CASSQDRFNYGYTF
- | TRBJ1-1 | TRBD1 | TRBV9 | CASSAGDRGDTEAFF
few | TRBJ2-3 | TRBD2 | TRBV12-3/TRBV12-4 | CASSPRTSGRTDTQYF
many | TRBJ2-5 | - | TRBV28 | CASSVLETQYF
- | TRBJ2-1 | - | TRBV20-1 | CSTRSQGGPQGPHNEQFF
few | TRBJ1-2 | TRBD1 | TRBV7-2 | CASSLEGGQGSGYTF
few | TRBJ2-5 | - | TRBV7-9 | CASRSISGGETQYF
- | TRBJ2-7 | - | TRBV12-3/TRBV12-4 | CASREYGEQYF
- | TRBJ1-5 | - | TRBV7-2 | CASSLEPNQPQHF